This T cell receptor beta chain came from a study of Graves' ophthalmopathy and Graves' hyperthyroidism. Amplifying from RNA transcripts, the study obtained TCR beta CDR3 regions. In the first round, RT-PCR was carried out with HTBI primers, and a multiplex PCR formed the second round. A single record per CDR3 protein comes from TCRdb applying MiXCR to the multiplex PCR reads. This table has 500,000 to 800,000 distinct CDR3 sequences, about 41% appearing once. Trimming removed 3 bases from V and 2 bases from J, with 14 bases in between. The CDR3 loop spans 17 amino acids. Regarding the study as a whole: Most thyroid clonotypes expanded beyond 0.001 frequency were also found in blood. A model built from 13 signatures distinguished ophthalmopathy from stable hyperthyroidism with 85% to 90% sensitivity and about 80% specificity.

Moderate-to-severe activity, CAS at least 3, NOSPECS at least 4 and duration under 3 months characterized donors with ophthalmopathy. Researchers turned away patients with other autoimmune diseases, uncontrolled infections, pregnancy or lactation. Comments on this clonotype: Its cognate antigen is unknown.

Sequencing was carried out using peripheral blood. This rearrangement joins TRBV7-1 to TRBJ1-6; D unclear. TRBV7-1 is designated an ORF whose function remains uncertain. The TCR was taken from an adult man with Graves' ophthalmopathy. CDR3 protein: CASSSSAGGTYNSPLHF. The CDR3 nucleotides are TGTGCCAGCAGCTCCAGCGCGGGAGGAACCTATAATTCACCCCTCCACTTT.